Sequencing of this T cell receptor beta chain was carried out in a study of blood T cells in healthy people across ages. It was approximately 10 milliliters of peripheral blood that were drawn from each donor. PCR was performed a second time for about 6 to 11 cycles using a sample-barcoded 5' primer and a J-beta primer mix. MiXCR, applied by TCRdb to the 5' RACE reads, yields one record per CDR3 protein. The table lists fewer than 600,000 distinct CDR3 sequences, around 27% of them singletons. This same sample was also part of a study on T cells of mothers and their children. That paper states: Whether pairs are related or unrelated, thymic selection shapes their TCR recombination output in much the same way.

Material for sequencing was blood. The TCR originated in a boy between 2 and 10 years old in good health.

The CDR3 nucleotides are TGTGCCAGCAGTGAAGGGAGGCAGGCCTACGAGCAGTACTTC. Protein sequence: CASSEGRQAYEQYF. The V and J genes are TRBV2 and TRBJ2-5; tentative D call: TRBD2 (5 bases). The J call is in doubt because the DNA end fits TRBJ2-7 better. The CDR3 contains 14 residues. Germline CDR1 and CDR2: SNHLY and FYNNEI.